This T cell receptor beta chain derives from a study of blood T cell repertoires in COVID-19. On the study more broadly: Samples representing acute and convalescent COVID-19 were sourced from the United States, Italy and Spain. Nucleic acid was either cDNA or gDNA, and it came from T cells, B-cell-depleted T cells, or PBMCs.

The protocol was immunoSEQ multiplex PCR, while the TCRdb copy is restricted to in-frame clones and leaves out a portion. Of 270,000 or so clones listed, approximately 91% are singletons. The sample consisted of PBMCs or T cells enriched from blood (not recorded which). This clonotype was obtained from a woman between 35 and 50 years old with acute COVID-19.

CDR3 protein: CASSPYAGIYEQYF. CDR3 sequence (DNA): TGTGCCAGCTCACCTTATGCAGGGATCTACGAGCAGTACTTC. V is TRBV18 and J is TRBJ2-7; possibly TRBD1 for D (5 bases). The germline CDR1 and CDR2 sequences are KGHSH and LQKENI. The CDR3 has 14 residues. Trimming took off 3 bases at V and 3 bases at J, with 12 bases between the two ends.